A selection of T cell receptor beta chains follows, all from one sample in a study of cytomegalovirus exposure and HLA in healthy donors. Clones were sequenced by immunoSEQ multiplex PCR, and TCRdb holds only the in-frame ones, with some missing. The sample carries about 62,000 clones, more than 70% recorded once. Material for sequencing was PBMCs. The source is a man aged 18 to 35 in good health and CMV-seronegative. Both conserved end residues are part of each CDR3. A D gene is named only where the DNA matches it firmly. Not every row has a clone size; where given, it reads once, few, many or a size class.

j_call v_call d_call clone_size cdr3_nt cdr3_aa
TRBJ2-1 TRBV30 . . TGTGCCTGGGACAGTGGCTACAATGAGCAGTTCTTC CAWDSGYNEQFF
TRBJ2-7 TRBV5-6 . . TGTGCCAGCACCGAAGCGGGTCTTGGCTCCTACGAGCAGTACTTC CASTEAGLGSYEQYF
TRBJ2-2 TRBV9 . . TGTGCCAGCAGCGCCTCATTGAGCGGGAACACCGGGGAGCTGTTTTTT CASSASLSGNTGELFF
TRBJ1-6 TRBV5-1 . . TGCGCCAGCAGCTTAGACAGGTTCAGCTCACCCCTCCACTTT CASSLDRFSSPLHF
TRBJ1-3 TRBV10-3 . . TGTGCCATCAGTGTGGCAGGGAATAGTAACACCATATATTTT CAISVAGNSNTIYF
TRBJ1-1 TRBV7-6 TRBD1 . TGTGCCAGCAGCTCCCGGCAGGGGGGCACTGAAGCTTTCTTT CASSSRQGGTEAFF
TRBJ2-1 TRBV6-4 . once TGTGCCAGCAGTGACTCAGCGGGCTCCTACAATGAGCAGTTCTTC CASSDSAGSYNEQFF
TRBJ1-4 TRBV18 . . TGTGCCAGCTCACCAAACACCAGGGTAACTAATGAAAAACTGTTTTTT CASSPNTRVTNEKLFF
TRBJ2-7 TRBV29-1 . . TGCAGCGCCGATTTCATAGGACAGTTACGAGGGCAGTACTTC CSADFIGQLRGQYF
TRBJ1-1 TRBV6-5 . . TGTGCCACCTGGGGGGGGCGGACTGAAGCTTTCTTT CATWGGRTEAFF
TRBJ1-1 TRBV6-1 . . TGTGCCAGCAGCCAAGTAACCGCTGGCCTGGCTTTCTTT CASSQVTAGLAFF
TRBJ2-1 TRBV19 . . TGTGCCATGTCAGACACCTCCTACAATGAGCAGTTCTTC CAMSDTSYNEQFF
TRBJ2-5 TRBV6-5 TRBD1 once TGTGCCAGCAGTAGGGGTACAGGGGATGGAGAGACCCAGTACTTC CASSRGTGDGETQYF
TRBJ1-5 TRBV21-1 . once TGTGCCAGCAGCAAAGGGGTGGGGGACAGGAACAATCAGCCCCAGCATTTT CASSKGVGDRNNQPQHF
TRBJ2-5 TRBV2 TRBD2 . TGTGCCAGCAGTGAAGCGGCTAGCGGGGGGGAGACCCAGTACTTC CASSEAASGGETQYF
TRBJ2-7 TRBV20-1 . once TGCAGTGCTCGGCGGGCCTACGAGCAGTACTTC CSARRAYEQYF
TRBJ1-2 TRBV9 . . TGTGCCAGCAGCCCCGGACACATAGCTAACTATGGCTACACCTTC CASSPGHIANYGYTF
TRBJ1-1 TRBV7-8 TRBD1 . TGTGCCAGCAGCTTGACAGGGGACACTGAAGCTTTCTTT CASSLTGDTEAFF
TRBJ2-5 TRBV27 . once TGTGCCAGCAGCGCACAGGACGGACGAGAGACCCAGTACTTC CASSAQDGRETQYF
TRBJ1-5 TRBV6-5 . . TGTGCCAGCAGTTCCCACAGGGTGGAAAGCAATCAGCCCCAGCATTTT CASSSHRVESNQPQHF
TRBJ2-1 TRBV30 TRBD2 . TGTGCCTGGAGCAAGGGACTAGCGGGGGCCGATGAGCAGTTCTTC CAWSKGLAGADEQFF
TRBJ1-1 TRBV29-1 . . TGCAGCGTTGAAGCCACTGGCGGAATTCCTGAAGCTTTCTTT CSVEATGGIPEAFF
TRBJ1-6 TRBV28 . . TGTGCCAGCAGTTCGGGGGGCGGGGGGATAGTCGGCTCACCCCTCCACTTT CASSSGGGGIVGSPLHF
TRBJ2-7 TRBV29-1 . once TGCAGCGTTGGACAGAGAGCCTACGAGCAGTACTTC CSVGQRAYEQYF
TRBJ2-3 TRBV11-2 TRBD2 . TGTGCCAGCAGCAAACCTTGGACTAGCGGGGGGGCAGATACGCAGTATTTT CASSKPWTSGGADTQYF
TRBJ2-7 TRBV6-1 . . TGTGCCAGCAGTGAAGGGGGGGTGTCTGGGCAGTACTTC CASSEGGVSGQYF
TRBJ1-1 TRBV5-1 TRBD1 . TGCGCCAGCAGCTTGGCTGGACAGGGCGGCACTGAAGCTTTCTTT CASSLAGQGGTEAFF
TRBJ2-1 TRBV18 TRBD1 . TGTGCCAGCTCACCTCCGGGACAGAGCTCCTACAATGAGCAGTTCTTC CASSPPGQSSYNEQFF
TRBJ1-5 TRBV10-2 . . TGCGCCAGCAGTGACTTCCCGGGATTTGATCAGCCCCAGCATTTT CASSDFPGFDQPQHF
TRBJ1-6 TRBV19 TRBD1 . TGTGCCAGTAGTATCTCATCAAGAGCGGGACAGGGGGCAAGGTCACCCCTCCACTTT CASSISSRAGQGARSPLHF
TRBJ2-2 TRBV5-6 . . TGTGCCAGCAGCCGGAGACAGGTCAGGCAGGGCGGGGAGCTGTTTTTT CASSRRQVRQGGELFF
TRBJ1-1 TRBV18 . . TGTGCCAGCTCACCCGGGACACCGAACACTGAAGCTTTCTTT CASSPGTPNTEAFF
TRBJ2-7 TRBV11-2 TRBD2 . TGTGCCAGCAGCTTCGGGGTGGCGGGGGGCGAGCAGTACTTC CASSFGVAGGEQYF
TRBJ2-4 TRBV6-5 TRBD2 few TGTGCCAGCAGCCCCGGGACTAGCGGGGGACCTCAGTACTTC CASSPGTSGGPQYF
TRBJ1-2 TRBV28 . . TGTGCCACCTATTCTAACTATGGCTACACCTTC CATYSNYGYTF
TRBJ1-2 TRBV30 . . TGTGCCTGGAGTGTAACAGCCTTAGGCTACACCTTC CAWSVTALGYTF
TRBJ1-2 TRBV10-3 TRBD1 . TGTGCCATCACCCGGACAGGGGGCGACTATGGCTACACCTTC CAITRTGGDYGYTF